This entry describes one T cell receptor beta chain. This clonotype was observed at least ten times. No cognate antigen has been identified for it. Per-nucleotide qualities are absent, and no much larger clonotype sits a single base away. These data are taken from a study of molecular identifiers for immune sequencing clone quantification (dated 2018 in TCRdb). For the wider study: For a replicate experiment, RNA from approximately 20,000 or 100,000 naive CD8 T cells was divided into five aliquots, and four of the five aliquots were sequenced. The study was a methods study using CD8 T cells to benchmark molecular-identifier clustering-based TCR repertoire sequencing (MIDCIRS) and TCR RNA copy counting. Study-level results and caveats: Even against a background of one million naive CD8 T cells, spiked-in Jurkat TCR RNA amounting to a single cell's worth was reported to be detectable. The naive libraries included spiked-in Jurkat TCR RNA (roughly nine copies' worth), and this Jurkat TCR RNA is not part of the donor repertoire. Without barcode sub-clustering, chimeric consensus sequences inflated TCR diversity; chimeras reached as high as 47%. Modeling indicated around 3.2 TCR RNA copies recovered per cell, compared with around 9.8 by digital PCR, which implies a capture efficiency of 25% to 35%. Highly expanded clone sizes could be underestimated because identical TCR molecules may share a barcode. In CMV-specific effector cells, over 98% of molecules were held by clones above 20 RNA copies, whereas under 1% of molecules were held by such clones in naive cells.

The library was generated by PCR. The instrument was a NextSeq 500. Bulk TCR libraries were generated as previously described, with the TCR primers listed in Table S5 used. The Qiagen AllPrep DNA/RNA kit was used to purify total RNA. Before analysis, reads from multiple sequencing runs of one library were combined. The source study handled its data this way. Reads were retained only if their TCR constant sequence matched exactly, and those retained reads were trimmed to 150 nt and grouped according to their 12-nt molecular barcodes. Reads in each barcode group were sub-clustered using a 15% Levenshtein threshold, and a quality-weighted consensus sequence was built for each RNA molecule. Non-functional sequences were removed, as were lower-count sequences one edit away from another. Based on a fit of two negative binomial distributions, barcode sub-clusters having less than 20% of the maximum read count were discarded. TCRdb itself trimmed the public reads at Q25 with fastp, ran MiXCR and retained productive beta chains. All rows with the same CDR3 protein become a single entry with the most common DNA and genes. TCRdb's processing, not the study's, gives the V and J calls here. Here the sample has about half a million distinct CDR3 sequences; approximately 25% occur a single time. The ten largest clones represent around 0.78% of the sample.

The germline V gene (reference sequence) yields SEHNR for CDR1 and FQNEAQ for CDR2. Germline trimming amounts to 5 bases on V and 6 bases on J, with 10 as the count of junction bases outside the gene matches. The CDR3 spans 15 residues, from the cysteine through the phenylalanine. Here the CDR3 DNA is all that survives: 45 bases in frame from base 1. Naive CD8 T cell libraries were made from about 20,000 to 1,000,000 sorted cells using 10%, 30% or 50% of purified RNA. On a BD FACSAria II, naive CD8 T cells were FACS-sorted as CD8+CD4-CCR7+CD45RA+ and collected into RLT Plus buffer. Roughly ten TCR copies' worth of Jurkat RNA were spiked into about 19,000-1,100,000 naive CD8 T cell samples to test detection sensitivity. CD8 T cells were enriched using RosetteSep CD8+ T Cell Enrichment Cocktail and Ficoll-Paque, and the enriched cells then underwent ACK red cell lysis.

The sample consisted of naive CD8+ T cells from blood, with Jurkat cell RNA spiked in. The sample's cell subset or site label is to be understood as: FACS-sorted CD8+CD4-CCR7+CD45RA+ naive T cells. The sequence joins TRBV7-9 to TRBJ2-3, with 8 junctional bases fitting TRBD1. The TCR originated in a human donor in good health. Some libraries in this study had Jurkat cell RNA spiked in. Here is the DNA: TGTGCCAGCAGCCCCATTGACAGGGGAATCGATACGCAGTATTTT. The translation is CASSPIDRGIDTQYF.